One sample yielded the 3 T cell receptor beta chains listed below, sequenced in a study of blood T cells in healthy people across ages. Sample-barcoded 5' priming and a J-beta primer mix drove a second PCR of roughly 6 to 12 cycles. TCRdb independently ran MiXCR on the 5' RACE reads; one entry per CDR3 protein. The table has hundreds of thousands of distinct CDR3 sequences, about 30% seen once; the top ten hold 15%. Sequencing used blood. The receptors come from an elderly woman in good health.

Regarding this clonotype: The junction does not match germline at one end; this may be a read error. The chain carries TRBV7-2 and TRBJ2-1, with 11 nucleotides matching TRBD2. The germline gives CDR1 SGHTA, CDR2 FQGNSA. This CDR3 is built from 16 residues. Here the CDR3 reads CAGSLGVAGGQDEQFF. In DNA form, the CDR3 reads TGTGCCGGCAGCCTTGGAGTAGCGGGAGGGCAGGATGAGCAGTTCTTC.

The chain joins TRBV7-9 to TRBJ1-4; TRBD1 might be the D (6 bases). The CDR3 runs to 15 residues. Germline loops: CDR1 SEHNR, CDR2 FQNEAQ (reference sequence). Trimming removed 3 bases at V and 8 bases at J, with 16 bases between. The CDR3 region is CASSLDSWVEEKLFF. CDR3 coding DNA: TGTGCCAGCAGCTTGGACAGTTGGGTCGAAGAAAAACTGTTTTTT.

This clonotype was found many times. This chain connects TRBV29-1 to TRBJ2-6; D is perhaps TRBD1 (6 bases). Per the germline V gene, CDR1 is SQVTM and CDR2 is ANQGSEA. Trimming cost V 4 bases and J 1 base, with 8 bases left between them. The CDR3 is 14 residues long. This CDR3 reads CSVVTGSGANVLTF. The DNA for the CDR3 is TGCAGCGTTGTCACAGGGTCTGGGGCCAACGTCCTGACTTTC.